A selection of T cell receptor beta chains follows, all from one sample in a study of T-cell reconstitution after alpha-beta-depleted transplantation in children. TCRdb re-called the PCR reads through MiXCR, storing one row per CDR3 protein. The sample yields around 530,000 distinct CDR3 sequences, less than 35% seen once. Specimen: PBMCs from the stem cell graft donor, collected from the stem cell graft. These receptors were taken from a human donor who donated a stem cell graft to a child with aplastic anemia. Each CDR3 is given without its conserved first and last residue. Clone size is not always given. Where it is, it says once, few, many or a class for expanded clones.

J gene: TRBJ1-6; clone size: few; V gene: TRBV2; CDR3 protein: ASSIQGNSPLH
J gene: TRBJ1-2; clone size: many; V gene: TRBV5-6; CDR3 protein: ASSQGGDGYT
J gene: TRBJ1-1; clone size: few; V gene: TRBV12-3/TRBV12-4; CDR3 protein: ASSFSGRGAEAF
J gene: TRBJ2-7; clone size: few; V gene: TRBV7-2; CDR3 protein: ASSLQGQSYEQY
J gene: TRBJ1-6; clone size: few; V gene: TRBV25-1; CDR3 protein: ASSAGEVSPLH
J gene: TRBJ1-1; clone size: -; V gene: TRBV5-5; CDR3 protein: ASSPDLGRNTEAF
J gene: TRBJ2-1; clone size: -; V gene: TRBV7-8; CDR3 protein: ASSLNRGGHNEQF
J gene: TRBJ2-1; clone size: few; V gene: TRBV6-1; CDR3 protein: ASSPAGTGENEQF
J gene: TRBJ2-1; clone size: -; V gene: TRBV4-3; CDR3 protein: ASSQGVRESYNEQF
J gene: TRBJ2-5; clone size: -; V gene: TRBV7-8; CDR3 protein: ASSLFGTGDAETQY
J gene: TRBJ2-1; clone size: few; V gene: TRBV28; CDR3 protein: ASSLRGSRNEQF
J gene: TRBJ1-6; clone size: -; V gene: TRBV19; CDR3 protein: ASSIGDRRIASPLH
J gene: TRBJ2-3; clone size: few; V gene: TRBV2; CDR3 protein: ASSEGITDTQY
J gene: TRBJ2-3; clone size: few; V gene: TRBV5-4; CDR3 protein: ASSLSLARTDTQY
J gene: TRBJ2-7; clone size: -; V gene: TRBV5-1; CDR3 protein: ASSFRQGTYEQY
J gene: TRBJ2-5; clone size: -; V gene: TRBV27; CDR3 protein: ASSSEEGGQETQY
J gene: TRBJ1-2; clone size: -; V gene: TRBV20-1; CDR3 protein: SARDRTETYYGYT
J gene: TRBJ1-5; clone size: -; V gene: TRBV29-1; CDR3 protein: SVRPGADQPQH
J gene: TRBJ1-1; clone size: -; V gene: TRBV28; CDR3 protein: ASRPTGPAAF
J gene: TRBJ2-5; clone size: few; V gene: TRBV5-6; CDR3 protein: ASSLLGLEETQY
J gene: TRBJ1-2; clone size: few; V gene: TRBV5-4; CDR3 protein: ASSLFPDGYT
J gene: TRBJ1-1; clone size: few; V gene: TRBV29-1; CDR3 protein: SVDPTGTARPTAF
J gene: TRBJ1-1; clone size: -; V gene: TRBV4-3; CDR3 protein: ASSTGLVEAF
J gene: TRBJ1-4; clone size: few; V gene: TRBV7-2; CDR3 protein: ASSPDYQGEKLF
J gene: TRBJ2-1; clone size: -; V gene: TRBV20-1; CDR3 protein: SARGLLAGTYNEQF
J gene: TRBJ2-7; clone size: few; V gene: TRBV19; CDR3 protein: ASRNTYTSYEQY
J gene: TRBJ2-3; clone size: -; V gene: TRBV7-3; CDR3 protein: ASSLLGLAGGPDTQY